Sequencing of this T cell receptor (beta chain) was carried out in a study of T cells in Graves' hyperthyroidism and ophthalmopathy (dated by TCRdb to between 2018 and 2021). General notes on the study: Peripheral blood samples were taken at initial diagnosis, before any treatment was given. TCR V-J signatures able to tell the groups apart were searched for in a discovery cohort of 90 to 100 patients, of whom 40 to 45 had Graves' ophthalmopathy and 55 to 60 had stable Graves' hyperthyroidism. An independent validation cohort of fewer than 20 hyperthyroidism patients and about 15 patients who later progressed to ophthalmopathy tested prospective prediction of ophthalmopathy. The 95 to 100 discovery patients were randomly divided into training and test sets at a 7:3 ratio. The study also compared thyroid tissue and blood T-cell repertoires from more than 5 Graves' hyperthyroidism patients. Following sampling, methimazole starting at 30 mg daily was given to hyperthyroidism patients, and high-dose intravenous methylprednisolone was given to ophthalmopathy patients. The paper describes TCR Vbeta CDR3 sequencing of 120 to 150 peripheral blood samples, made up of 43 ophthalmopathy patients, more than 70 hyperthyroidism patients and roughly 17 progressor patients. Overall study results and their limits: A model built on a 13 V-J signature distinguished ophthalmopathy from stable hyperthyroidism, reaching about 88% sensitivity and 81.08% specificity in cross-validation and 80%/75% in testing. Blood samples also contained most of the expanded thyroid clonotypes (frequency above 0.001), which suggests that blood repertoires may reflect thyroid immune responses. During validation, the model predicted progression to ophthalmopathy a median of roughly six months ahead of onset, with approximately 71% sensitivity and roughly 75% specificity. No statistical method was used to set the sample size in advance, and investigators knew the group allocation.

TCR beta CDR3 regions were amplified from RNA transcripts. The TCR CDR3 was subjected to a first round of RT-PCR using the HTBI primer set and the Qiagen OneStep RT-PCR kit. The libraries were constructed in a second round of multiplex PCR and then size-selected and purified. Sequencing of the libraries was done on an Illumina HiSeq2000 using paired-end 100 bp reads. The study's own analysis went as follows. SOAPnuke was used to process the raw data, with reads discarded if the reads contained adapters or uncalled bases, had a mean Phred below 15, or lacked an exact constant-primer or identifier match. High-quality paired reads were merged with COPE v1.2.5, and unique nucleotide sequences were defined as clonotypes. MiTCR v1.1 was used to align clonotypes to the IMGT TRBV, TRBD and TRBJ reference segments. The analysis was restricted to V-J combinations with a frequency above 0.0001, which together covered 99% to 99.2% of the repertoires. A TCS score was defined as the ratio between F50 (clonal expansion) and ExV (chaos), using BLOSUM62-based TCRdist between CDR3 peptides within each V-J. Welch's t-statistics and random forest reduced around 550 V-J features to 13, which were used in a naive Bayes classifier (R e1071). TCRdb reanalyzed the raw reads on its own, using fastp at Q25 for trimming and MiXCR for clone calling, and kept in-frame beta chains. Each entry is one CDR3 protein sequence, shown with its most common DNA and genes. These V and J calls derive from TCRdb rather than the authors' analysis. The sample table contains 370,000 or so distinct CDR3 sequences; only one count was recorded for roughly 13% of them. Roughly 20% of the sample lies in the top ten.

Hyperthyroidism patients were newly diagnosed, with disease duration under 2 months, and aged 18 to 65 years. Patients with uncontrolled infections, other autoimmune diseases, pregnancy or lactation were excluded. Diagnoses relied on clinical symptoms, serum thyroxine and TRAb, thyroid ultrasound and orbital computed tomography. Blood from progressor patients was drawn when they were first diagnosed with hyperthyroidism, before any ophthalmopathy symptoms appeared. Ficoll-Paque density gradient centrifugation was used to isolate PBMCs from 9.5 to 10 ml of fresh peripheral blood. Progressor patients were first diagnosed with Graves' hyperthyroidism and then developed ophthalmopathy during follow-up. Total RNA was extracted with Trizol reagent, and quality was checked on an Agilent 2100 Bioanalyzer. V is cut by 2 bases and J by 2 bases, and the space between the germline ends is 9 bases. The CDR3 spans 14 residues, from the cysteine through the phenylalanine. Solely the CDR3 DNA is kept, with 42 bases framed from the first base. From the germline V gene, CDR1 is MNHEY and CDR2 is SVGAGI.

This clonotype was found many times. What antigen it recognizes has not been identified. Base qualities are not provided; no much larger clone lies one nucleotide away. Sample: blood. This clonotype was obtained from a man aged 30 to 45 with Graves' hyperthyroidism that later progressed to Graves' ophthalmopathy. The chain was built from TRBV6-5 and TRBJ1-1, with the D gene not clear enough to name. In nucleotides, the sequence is TGTGCCAGCAGTTACGGTAACAGCAACACTGAAGCTTTCTTT. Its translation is CASSYGNSNTEAFF.